This T cell receptor (beta chain) was found in a study of T cells in Graves' hyperthyroidism and ophthalmopathy. The CDR3 runs 15 residues. The germline gives CDR1 KGHSH, CDR2 LQKENI. The V end was cut by 3 bases, the J end by 4 bases, with 13 bases between. Overall study findings and caveats: In blood, most of the thyroid clonotypes expanded above 0.001 were also present.

The source material, RNA transcripts, was used to amplify TCR beta CDR3 regions. When the TCR CDR3 underwent first-round RT-PCR, the HTBI primer set was used. Each CDR3 protein gets one entry after TCRdb re-called the multiplex PCR reads with MiXCR. This sample carries under 450,000 distinct CDR3 sequences, 15% to 19% of them seen once, and the ten largest clones take over 12%. This clonotype was seen only a few times. The antigen remains unidentified. Sample: blood. V and J are TRBV18 and TRBJ1-3; D remains ambiguous. This clonotype originated in a young woman with Graves' hyperthyroidism. CDR3: CASSPKAGGGNTIYF. The CDR3 DNA reads TGTGCCAGCTCACCTAAGGCCGGCGGGGGAAACACCATATATTTT. The full variable domain, its missing parts supplied by reference TRBV18 and TRBJ1-3, is NAGVMQNPRHLVRRRGQEARLRCSPMKGHSHVYWYRQLPEEGLKFMVYLQKENIIDESGMPKERFSAEFPKEGPSILRIQQVVRGDSAAYFCASSPKAGGGNTIYFGEGSWLTVV.